Below are 13 T cell receptor beta chains sequenced from a single sample in a study of response to subunit inactivated influenza vaccine. Via MiXCR, TCRdb re-called the RT-PCR reads, giving one row per CDR3 protein. The sample carries 150,000 or so distinct CDR3 sequences, over 8.5% recorded once. The sequencing here drew on CD8+ T cells sorted from PBMCs, taken less than 30 months after vaccination. The receptors were gathered from a man between 50 and 75 years old who received an inactivated influenza vaccine.

This clonotype was picked up one time. The CDR3 DNA reads TGTGCCAGCAGCGGGACAGCGATCCATAGCAATCAGCCCCAGCATTTT. Encoded protein: CASSGTAIHSNQPQHF. The V call is TRBV28, the J call TRBJ1-5; 7 nucleotides line up with TRBD1. The CDR3 loop spans 16 amino acids. With 6 bases clipped from V and 0 bases from J, the junction kept 8 bases outside the gene matches. Germline CDR1 and CDR2: MDHEN and SYDVKM.

In its sample, this clonotype was seen a few times. This chain uses TRBV20-1 with TRBJ1-2; 9 nucleotides match TRBD1. CDR3 size: 13 residues. CDR1 is DFQATT and CDR2 is SNEGSKA in the germline V gene (reference sequence). J was trimmed by 5 bases and V by 6 bases; bases with no gene match: 7. This CDR3 reads CSATTGGAYGYTF. The CDR3 bases are TGCAGTGCAACTACAGGGGGCGCATATGGCTACACCTTC.

The genes are TRBV10-3 and TRBJ2-7, with D unclear. This CDR3 has 15 amino acids. Looked up from germline, CDR1 is ENHRY and CDR2 is SYGVKD. With 4 bases removed from V and 3 bases from J, the gap between germline ends came to 16 bases. The CDR3 DNA reads as TGTGCCATCAGTGGGGATGCCCACGACCTCTACGAGCAGTACTTC. Its protein is CAISGDAHDLYEQYF.

This clonotype was observed a few times. This chain uses TRBV11-2 with TRBJ1-1, with D tentatively TRBD1 (5 bases). Deletions cut 4 bases from V and 0 bases from J, with 24 bases between. CDR1 and CDR2 from the germline V gene are SGHAT and FQNNGV. The CDR3 totals 19 residues. The CDR3 reads CASSWRPDNIPSVNTEAFF. The CDR3 nucleotides read TGTGCCAGCAGCTGGCGACCGGACAATATCCCGAGCGTGAACACTGAAGCTTTCTTT.

A single count supports this clonotype. The rearrangement joins TRBV29-1 to TRBJ1-2, with a possible D match to TRBD1 (5 bases). Germline V CDR1 and CDR2: SQVTM, ANQGSEA. CDR3 length equals 14 residues. Trimming stripped 2 bases from V and 0 bases from J, with 10 bases between. The CDR3 region has the DNA TGCAGCGTTGAATGGCAGGGAACTAACTATGGCTACACCTTC. This encodes CSVEWQGTNYGYTF.

The chain couples TRBV29-1 to TRBJ2-2, with D unresolved. This CDR3 is 11 amino acids long. V lost 4 bases and J 4 bases, leaving 4 bases between the germline ends. Germline lookup yields CDR1 SQVTM and CDR2 ANQGSEA. The CDR3, as DNA: TGCAGCGTTGCCAGCACCGGGGAGCTGTTTTTT. Residues: CSVASTGELFF.

The chain carries TRBV29-1 and TRBJ2-3, with 7 bases fitting TRBD2. The CDR3 extends over 14 amino acids. The ends lost 6 bases at V and 2 bases at J; junction bases unmatched: 8. Germline values: CDR1 SQVTM, CDR2 ANQGSEA. The CDR3 sequence: CSVDAGTNTDTQYF. In DNA form, the CDR3 reads TGCAGCGTCGACGCGGGGACTAACACAGATACGCAGTATTTT.

This clonotype has ten or more counts. The V and J genes are TRBV19 and TRBJ1-6, with 9 bases matching TRBD1. Germline V CDR1 and CDR2: LNHDA, SQIVND (reference sequence). The CDR3 totals 14 residues. Unmatched junction bases numbered 1, after V lost 3 bases and J lost 7 bases. The CDR3 DNA sequence: TGTGCCAGTAGTATCGGGACAGGGAATTCACCCCTCCACTTT. The encoded protein is CASSIGTGNSPLHF.

The chain links TRBV11-2 to TRBJ2-1; 8 positions agree with TRBD2. There are 21 residues in the CDR3. Germline V gives CDR1 SGHAT, CDR2 FQNNGV. The V segment lost 5 bases and the J segment 3 bases; nucleotides outside the gene matches: 24. This CDR3 is CASSLFTGRAGGIQGYNEQFF. The CDR3 nucleotides read TGTGCCAGCAGCCTCTTCACAGGCAGGGCGGGAGGTATTCAAGGCTACAATGAGCAGTTCTTC.

In this sample, this clonotype turned up a few times. The CDR3 DNA is TGTGCCAGCAGCCCCGCAATCGCGGGCTATGGAGAGACCCAGTACTTC. This translates into CASSPAIAGYGETQYF. This chain links TRBV6-1 with TRBJ2-5, with D possibly being TRBD2 (5 bases). The CDR3 covers 16 residues. CDR1 MNHNS and CDR2 SASEGT come from the germline V gene. Trimming stripped 6 bases from V and 4 bases from J, with 21 bases between.

The table lists this clonotype with a few counts. The V and J genes are TRBV15 and TRBJ2-7; a possible D gene is TRBD2 (5 bases). The CDR3 is made up of 14 amino acids. CDR1 and CDR2 from the germline V gene are LNHNV and YYDKDF (reference sequence). V shed 0 bases and J shed 4 bases, with 10 bases lying between them. This CDR3 reads CATSRDAGDYEQYF. Written as DNA, the CDR3 is TGTGCCACCAGCAGAGATGCCGGGGATTACGAGCAGTACTTC.

V gene TRBV18 combines with J gene TRBJ2-3, with unresolved D. The CDR3 has 11 amino acids. From germline, CDR1 is KGHSH and CDR2 LQKENI. Between the trimmed V and J ends, which lost 7 bases and 5 bases, there was a span of 7 bases. This chain's CDR3 is CASFLGDTQYF. The CDR3 DNA reads as TGTGCCAGCTTCCTGGGAGATACGCAGTATTTT.

The chain joins TRBV27 to TRBJ2-7, with 8 bases fitting TRBD2. CDR1 is MNHEY, CDR2 SMNVEV, per germline (reference sequence). The trim removed 6 bases at V and 1 base at J, leaving 5 bases unmatched. CDR3 length: 14 residues. The CDR3 bases are TGTGCCAGCAGAAGACTAGCGCAATCCTACGAGCAGTACTTC. Translation gives CASRRLAQSYEQYF.